This T cell receptor (beta chain) was sequenced in a study of shared clonotypes between healthy human individuals. Study-wide results and caveats: The study generally estimated greater richness for naive than memory subsets.

About this clone itself: Its target is not known.

Clones were read by immunoSEQ multiplex PCR, and TCRdb kept only the in-frame ones, dropping some. The profile shows about 1.1 million clones, around three quarters of them singletons. V trimming: 6 bases; J trimming: 4 bases; junction bases outside the gene matches: 8. This CDR3 comprises 15 residues. Germline CDR1 WNHNN, CDR2 SYGVQD (reference sequence). This sequence was found in a man aged 18 to 29 in good health. Some clones in this sample may be carry-over from other donors' samples. This sequence joins TRBV10-1 and TRBJ2-2; 7 bases agree with TRBD1. Sequenced: memory CD4+ T cells from PBMCs. Noted subset: CD45RA-negative fraction. CDR3 residues: CASRPGQAATGELFF. The CDR3, as DNA: TGCGCCAGCAGACCCGGACAGGCGGCCACCGGGGAGCTGTTTTTT.